This is a list of T cell receptor beta chains from one sample in a study of blood T cell repertoires in COVID-19. This table comes from immunoSEQ multiplex PCR, and its TCRdb copy is limited to in-frame clones, with some not included. The table shows under 300,000 clones, with approximately 90% occurring only once. Specimen: peripheral blood. These receptor sequences come from a woman aged 40 to 50 who had recovered from COVID-19. Both conserved end residues are part of each CDR3. The order of the fields is V gene, D gene, clone size, CDR3 length, J gene, CDR3 protein, CDR3 DNA. The D gene is left open where the match is weak. A row's size may be missing; if present it is once, few, many or a size class.

>TRBV14|NA|NA|15|TRBJ1-2
CASSQDRAGNYGYTF
TGTGCCAGCAGCCAAGATCGGGCAGGGAACTATGGCTACACCTTC
>TRBV20-1|NA|NA|12|TRBJ2-3
CSASLEADTQYF
TGCAGTGCTAGTTTAGAGGCGGATACGCAGTATTTT
>TRBV11-3|NA|NA|13|TRBJ2-3
CASSLEEGNTQYF
TGTGCCAGCAGCTTAGAAGAGGGAAATACGCAGTATTTT
>TRBV19|NA|once|14|TRBJ1-5
CASRGSGWDQPQHF
TGTGCCAGTAGAGGGTCAGGGTGGGATCAGCCCCAGCATTTT
>TRBV6-5|TRBD1|NA|14|TRBJ2-5
CASRTWTGAATQYF
TGTGCCAGCAGAACCTGGACAGGGGCGGCGACCCAGTACTTC
>TRBV9|TRBD1|NA|13|TRBJ2-3
CASSTTGGGTQYF
TGTGCCAGCAGCACAACAGGGGGTGGTACGCAGTATTTT
>TRBV7-2|TRBD2|NA|18|TRBJ2-7
CASSLLPGLAGVSYEQYF
TGTGCCAGCAGCTTACTCCCGGGACTAGCGGGAGTCTCCTACGAGCAGTACTTC
>TRBV30|TRBD1|NA|13|TRBJ1-1
CAWHRGRDTEAFF
TGTGCCTGGCACAGGGGGCGGGACACTGAAGCTTTCTTT
>TRBV30|NA|NA|13|TRBJ1-4
CAWSGFIGEKLFF
TGTGCCTGGAGCGGGTTCATCGGAGAAAAACTGTTTTTT
>TRBV5-1|NA|once|17|TRBJ1-3
CASSPAGGRTSGNTIYF
TGCGCCAGCAGCCCCGCCGGGGGGAGAACTTCTGGAAACACCATATATTTT
>TRBV5-1|TRBD1|NA|14|TRBJ1-3
CASSPGTAGNTIYF
TGCGCCAGCAGCCCGGGGACAGCTGGAAACACCATATATTTT
>TRBV7-8|NA|NA|12|TRBJ1-1
CASSLDRFGAFF
TGTGCCAGCAGCTTAGACAGGTTTGGGGCTTTCTTT
>TRBV5-4|TRBD2|NA|16|TRBJ2-3
CASSPGLAGRTDTQYF
TGTGCCAGCAGCCCCGGACTAGCGGGACGCACAGATACGCAGTATTTT
>TRBV30|TRBD1|NA|15|TRBJ1-4
CAWSARQGTGEKLFF
TGTGCCTGGAGTGCCCGACAGGGGACGGGTGAAAAACTGTTTTTT
>TRBV5-6|NA|NA|13|TRBJ2-2
CASSPVRTGELFF
TGTGCCAGCAGCCCCGTCAGGACCGGGGAGCTGTTTTTT
>TRBV9|TRBD2|NA|15|TRBJ2-1
CASSVGLAEYNEQFF
TGTGCCAGCAGCGTAGGACTAGCGGAGTACAATGAGCAGTTCTTC
>TRBV19|NA|NA|18|TRBJ1-3
CASSIPPAGASSGNTIYF
TGTGCCAGTAGTATCCCCCCGGCAGGGGCTTCCTCTGGAAACACCATATATTTT
>TRBV7-2|NA|NA|14|TRBJ2-2
CASSLARDTGELFF
TGTGCCAGCAGCTTAGCGCGGGACACCGGGGAGCTGTTTTTT
>TRBV4-2|TRBD2|NA|16|TRBJ2-3
CASRLRLAASTDTQYF
TGTGCCAGCAGACTCCGACTAGCGGCAAGCACAGATACGCAGTATTTT
>TRBV28|NA|NA|12|TRBJ2-2
CASSFFPGELFF
TGTGCCAGCAGTTTCTTCCCCGGGGAGCTGTTTTTT
>TRBV19|TRBD2|once|15|TRBJ2-7
CASSPLAGSSYEQYF
TGTGCCAGTAGCCCACTAGCGGGGAGCTCCTACGAGCAGTACTTC
>TRBV3-1/TRBV3-2|TRBD2|NA|14|TRBJ2-1
CASSPLEAGGEQFF
TGTGCCAGCAGCCCTTTGGAGGCCGGGGGGGAGCAGTTCTTC
>TRBV6-2/TRBV6-3|NA|NA|14|TRBJ2-2
CASSYLGGAGELFF
TGTGCCAGCAGTTATCTGGGGGGAGCCGGGGAGCTGTTTTTT
>TRBV30|TRBD2|NA|12|TRBJ2-1
CANSGSGNEQFF
TGTGCCAATAGCGGGAGTGGCAATGAGCAGTTCTTC
>TRBV19|NA|NA|16|TRBJ1-5
CASSITALQSNQPQHF
TGTGCCAGTAGTATCACCGCGCTTCAAAGCAATCAGCCCCAGCATTTT
>TRBV7-2|TRBD2|NA|15|TRBJ2-5
CASSSHLAGGETQYF
TGTGCCAGCAGCTCCCACCTAGCGGGAGGTGAGACCCAGTACTTC
>TRBV19|TRBD2|NA|14|TRBJ2-1
CASSSGSSYNEQFF
TGTGCCAGTAGTAGCGGGAGCTCCTACAATGAGCAGTTCTTC
>TRBV5-4|NA|NA|13|TRBJ1-3
CASIGGSGNTIYF
TGTGCCAGCATCGGGGGCTCTGGAAACACCATATATTTT
>TRBV7-9|TRBD1|NA|14|TRBJ1-2
CASNEAGTGDGYTF
TGTGCCAGCAACGAAGCCGGGACAGGGGATGGCTACACCTTC
>TRBV6-5|NA|NA|15|TRBJ1-2
CASSYRGGPNYGYTF
TGTGCCAGCAGTTACCGTGGGGGCCCTAACTATGGCTACACCTTC
>TRBV7-2|NA|NA|15|TRBJ1-2
CASSPTKSPNYGYTF
TGTGCCAGCAGCCCCACAAAGTCCCCCAACTATGGCTACACCTTC
>TRBV4-1|NA|once|14|TRBJ1-2
CASSQVVLQVGYTF
TGCGCCAGCAGCCAAGTTGTTCTCCAGGTCGGCTACACCTTC
>TRBV5-4|NA|NA|15|TRBJ2-7
CASSPGRGLSYEQYF
TGTGCCAGCAGCCCGGGGCGGGGCCTCTCCTACGAGCAGTACTTC
>TRBV6-5|NA|NA|16|TRBJ2-2
CASSYFLVREHRALFF
TGTGCCAGCAGTTATTTCCTGGTGCGGGAACACCGGGCGCTGTTTTTT
>TRBV6-4|NA|once|16|TRBJ1-2
CASSDSDGGGVGGYTF
TGTGCCAGCAGTGACTCGGACGGAGGGGGGGTTGGTGGCTACACCTTC
>TRBV3-1/TRBV3-2|NA|NA|12|TRBJ1-2
CASSQDRVGYTF
TGTGCCAGCAGCCAAGACCGGGTGGGCTACACCTTC
>TRBV19|NA|once|11|TRBJ2-3
CAGRLGDTQYF
TGCGCGGGAAGGCTGGGGGATACGCAGTATTTT
>TRBV5-1|TRBD2|NA|15|TRBJ2-1
CASSLSSGNHNEQFF
TGCGCCAGCAGCTTGAGTAGCGGGAATCACAATGAGCAGTTCTTC
>TRBV5-1|NA|once|15|TRBJ1-1
CASSLLQGADTEAFF
TGCGCCAGCAGCTTGCTTCAGGGTGCTGACACTGAAGCTTTCTTT
>TRBV10-2|TRBD2|NA|16|TRBJ2-1
CASSPPQAGAYNEQFF
TGCGCCAGCAGCCCTCCCCAAGCGGGGGCCTACAATGAGCAGTTCTTC
>TRBV19|TRBD1|NA|16|TRBJ1-2
CASSPATGLKSYGYTF
TGTGCCAGTAGTCCGGCGACAGGGTTAAAGAGCTATGGCTACACCTTC
>TRBV30|TRBD2|NA|17|TRBJ2-1
CAWSVRLAGGPSGEQFF
TGTGCCTGGAGTGTACGCCTAGCGGGAGGGCCCTCGGGTGAGCAGTTCTTC
>TRBV18|NA|NA|15|TRBJ1-2
CASSPQQTANYGYTF
TGTGCCAGCTCACCACAGCAGACAGCTAACTATGGCTACACCTTC